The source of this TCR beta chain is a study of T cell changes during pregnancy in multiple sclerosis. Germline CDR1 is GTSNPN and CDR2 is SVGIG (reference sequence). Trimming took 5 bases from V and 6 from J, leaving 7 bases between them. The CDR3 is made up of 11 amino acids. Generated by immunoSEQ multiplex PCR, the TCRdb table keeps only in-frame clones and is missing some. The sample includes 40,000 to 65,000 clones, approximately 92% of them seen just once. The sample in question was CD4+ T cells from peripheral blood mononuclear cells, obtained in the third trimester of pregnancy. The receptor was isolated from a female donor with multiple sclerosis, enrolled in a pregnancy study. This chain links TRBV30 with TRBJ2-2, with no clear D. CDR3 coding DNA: TGTGCCTGGGGAGTCTCCGGGGAGCTGTTTTTT. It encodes CAWGVSGELFF.